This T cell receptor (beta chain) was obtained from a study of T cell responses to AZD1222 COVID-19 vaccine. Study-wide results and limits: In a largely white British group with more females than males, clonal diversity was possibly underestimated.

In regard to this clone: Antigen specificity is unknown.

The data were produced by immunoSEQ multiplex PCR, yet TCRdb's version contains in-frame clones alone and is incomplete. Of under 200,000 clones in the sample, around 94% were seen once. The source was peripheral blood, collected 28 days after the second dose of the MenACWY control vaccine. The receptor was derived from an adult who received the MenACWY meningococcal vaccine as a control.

CDR3 in amino acids: CAWSVGVLPYEQYF. CDR3 sequence (DNA): TGTGCCTGGAGTGTTGGGGTACTGCCCTACGAGCAGTACTTC. V usage is TRBV30 and J usage is TRBJ2-7; D ambiguous. V was cut by 0 bases and J by 2 bases, with 11 bases left in between. Germline CDR1 is GTSNPN and CDR2 is SVGIG (reference sequence). This CDR3 region has 14 residues.